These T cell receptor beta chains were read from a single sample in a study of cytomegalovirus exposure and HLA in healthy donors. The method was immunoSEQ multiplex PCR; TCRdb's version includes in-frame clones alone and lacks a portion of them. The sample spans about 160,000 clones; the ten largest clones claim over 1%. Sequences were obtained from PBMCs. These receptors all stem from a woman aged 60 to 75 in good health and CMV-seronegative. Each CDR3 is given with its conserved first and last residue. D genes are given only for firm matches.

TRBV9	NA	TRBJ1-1	TGTGCCAGCAGCGTAGGCGGCATGAACACTGAAGCTTTCTTT	CASSVGGMNTEAFF
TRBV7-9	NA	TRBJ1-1	TGTGCCATTGAGCAGGACTTTGGTACTGAAGCTTTCTTT	CAIEQDFGTEAFF
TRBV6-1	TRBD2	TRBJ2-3	TGTGCCAGCAGATCCGGGAGGCCCAGCACAGATACGCAGTATTTT	CASRSGRPSTDTQYF
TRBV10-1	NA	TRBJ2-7	TGCGCCAGCAGTGAGTCGACTGCATCCTACGAGCAGTACTTC	CASSESTASYEQYF
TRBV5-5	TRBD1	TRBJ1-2	TGTGCCAGCAGCCAGGACAGGGGAAACTATGGCTACACCTTC	CASSQDRGNYGYTF
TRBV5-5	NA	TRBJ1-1	TGTGCCAGCAGCTTGCCCCAGGGCCCCACTGAAGCTTTCTTT	CASSLPQGPTEAFF
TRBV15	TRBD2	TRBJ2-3	TGTGCCACCAGCAAGGGGGGACTAGCGGACACAGATACGCAGTATTTT	CATSKGGLADTDTQYF
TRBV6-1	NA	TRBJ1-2	TGTGCCAGCAGTGAAGCGCTCCCCAGGCTGGGCTATGGCTACACCTTC	CASSEALPRLGYGYTF
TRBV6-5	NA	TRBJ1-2	TGTGCCAGCAGTTACGACAGAAACTATGGCTACACCTTC	CASSYDRNYGYTF
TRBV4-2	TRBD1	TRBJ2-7	TGTGCCAGCAGCCAAGGCTTCCGATTGGGACAGTACGAGCAGTACTTC	CASSQGFRLGQYEQYF
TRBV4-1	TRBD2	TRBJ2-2	TGCGCCAGCAGCCAAGAGAAAGCGGGGGGGCTCGGGGAGCTGTTTTTT	CASSQEKAGGLGELFF
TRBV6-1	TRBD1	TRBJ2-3	TGTGCCAGCGCCCAAGGGGGCGTGACAGATACGCAGTATTTT	CASAQGGVTDTQYF
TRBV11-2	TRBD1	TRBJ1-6	TGTGCCAGCAGCTCACACCAGACAGGGGGCTTGTCACCCCTCCACTTT	CASSSHQTGGLSPLHF
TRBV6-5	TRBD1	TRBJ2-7	TGTGCCAGCAGTTTAACCGGGACAGGGGACGAGCAGTACTTC	CASSLTGTGDEQYF
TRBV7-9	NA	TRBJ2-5	TGTGCCAGCAGCTCTTTACAAGAGACCCAGTACTTC	CASSSLQETQYF
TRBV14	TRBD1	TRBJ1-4	TGTGCCAGCAGCCAAGATTCAGGGGGAGGTGAAAAACTGTTTTTT	CASSQDSGGGEKLFF
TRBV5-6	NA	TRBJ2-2	TGTGCCAGCAGCTTATTCGAGGGCAGCAGATATTCCGGGGAGCTGTTTTTT	CASSLFEGSRYSGELFF
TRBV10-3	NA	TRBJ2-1	TGTGCCATCAGGTCGGGTAGCGGAAACTCCTACAATGAGCAGTTCTTC	CAIRSGSGNSYNEQFF
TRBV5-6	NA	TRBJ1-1	TGTGCCAGCAGCTTGGCCCGACAGAGAAACACTGAAGCTTTCTTT	CASSLARQRNTEAFF
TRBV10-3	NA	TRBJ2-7	TGTGCCATCAGTGACGTAACCTACGAGCAGTACTTC	CAISDVTYEQYF
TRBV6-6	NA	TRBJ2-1	TGTGCCACAGCACCCGGGAGCTTGGAGCAGTTCTTC	CATAPGSLEQFF
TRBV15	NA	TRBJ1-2	TGTGCCACCAGCGTCCGGGACATTGCTAACTATGGCTACACCTTC	CATSVRDIANYGYTF
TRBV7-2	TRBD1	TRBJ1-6	TGTGCCAGCAGCCGAAAGACAGGGGGCTCTAATTCACCCCTCCACTTT	CASSRKTGGSNSPLHF
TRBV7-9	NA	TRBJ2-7	TGTGCCAGCAGCTCCTTGACAGCAGAGGAGCAGTACTTC	CASSSLTAEEQYF
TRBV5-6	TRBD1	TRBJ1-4	TGTGCCAGCAGCGATTCCGGGACAGAGAATGAAAAACTGTTTTTT	CASSDSGTENEKLFF
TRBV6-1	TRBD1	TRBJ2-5	TGTGCCAGCAGTGTCGGGACAGGGGGTGTAGAGACCCAGTACTTC	CASSVGTGGVETQYF
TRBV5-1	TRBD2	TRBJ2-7	TGCGCCAGCAGCTTGGGGCCCGGCGGGGGGACCTACGAGCAGTACTTC	CASSLGPGGGTYEQYF
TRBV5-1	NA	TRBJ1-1	TGCGCCAGCAGGGGACTCAGGGTTGAAGCTTTCTTT	CASRGLRVEAFF
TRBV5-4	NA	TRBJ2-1	TGTGCCAGCAGCTTGGAACTAGCTTACAATGAGCAGTTCTTC	CASSLELAYNEQFF
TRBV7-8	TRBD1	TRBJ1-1	TGTGCCAGCAGCTTAGTCAGGGGGGAGGCCACTGAAGCTTTCTTT	CASSLVRGEATEAFF
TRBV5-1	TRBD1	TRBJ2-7	TGCGCCAGCAGCTCGTGGACAGGGGGAAACTACGAGCAGTACTTC	CASSSWTGGNYEQYF
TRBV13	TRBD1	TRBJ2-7	TGTGCCAGCAGCCCCCCAGGGGGTTACGAGCAGTACTTC	CASSPPGGYEQYF
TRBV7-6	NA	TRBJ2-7	TGTGCCAGCAGCTACTCACCCTTACAGGGAAGAACACTCGAGCAGTACTTC	CASSYSPLQGRTLEQYF
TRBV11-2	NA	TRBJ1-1	TGTGCCAGCAGCCCCACCTCGGGGGAGATGGAAGCTTTCTTT	CASSPTSGEMEAFF
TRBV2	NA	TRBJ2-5	TGTGCCAGCAGCGGCCCCTTGAGGGAAGAGACCCAGTACTTC	CASSGPLREETQYF
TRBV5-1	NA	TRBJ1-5	TGCGCCAGCAGCTTAGGCGGGGATCAGCCCCAGCATTTT	CASSLGGDQPQHF
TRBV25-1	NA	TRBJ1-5	TGTGCCAGCAGTGAATCTAATCAGCCCCAGCATTTT	CASSESNQPQHF
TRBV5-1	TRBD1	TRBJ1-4	TGCGCCAGTTCGGGACAGGGCACAACTAATGAAAAACTGTTTTTT	CASSGQGTTNEKLFF
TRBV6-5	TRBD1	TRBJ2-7	TGTGCCAGCAGGAGGACAGGGCCCTACGAGCAGTACTTC	CASRRTGPYEQYF
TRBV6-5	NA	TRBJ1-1	TGTGCCAGCAGATATACAGAGAACACTGAAGCTTTCTTT	CASRYTENTEAFF
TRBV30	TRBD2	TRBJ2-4	TGTGCCTGGAGTTCGACTAGCGGGAGTGGTAACATTCAGTACTTC	CAWSSTSGSGNIQYF
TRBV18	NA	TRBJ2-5	TGTGCCAGCTCACCACCGACAGCCCAAGAGACCCAGTACTTC	CASSPPTAQETQYF